The clone carrying this TCR beta chain was counted only a few times. No antigen is known for it. Constant-region reverse primers amplified full-length variable regions, followed by semi-nested Nested Universal Primer A PCR. One entry per CDR3 protein results from TCRdb running MiXCR on the 5' RACE reads. Among about 54,000 distinct CDR3 sequences listed, roughly 18% were seen once. Study-level results: The TCR gene usage of tumor memory CD4+ T cells clustered together with blood and lymph node memory CD4+ cells and with lymph node naive CD4+ cells.

Germline trimming cut 0 bases from V and 3 bases from J; bases unmatched to any gene: 5. The CDR3 has 16 amino acids. The germline V gene has CDR1 SGHRS and CDR2 YFSETQ. This chain connects TRBV5-1 to TRBJ2-3, with 9 positions matching TRBD2. The sequence came from a female donor with breast cancer. What was sequenced was naive CD4+ T cells sorted from blood. Subset described: naive CD4+ T cells, CD4+CD45RA+CD25-. CDR3 DNA sequence: TGCGCCAGCAGCTTGGATGTTGCGGGAGGGACAGATACGCAGTATTTT. It is translated as CASSLDVAGGTDTQYF.